The next 17 T cell receptor beta chains were all read from a single sample in a study of blood T cell repertoires in COVID-19. Using immunoSEQ multiplex PCR, the repertoire was profiled, and TCRdb retains in-frame clones only, with some absent. The profile shows 85,000 to 90,000 clones, 79% of them singletons. Sequenced input: peripheral blood. These receptors were taken from a man in his 70s with acute or convalescent COVID-19.

V gene TRBV19 combines with J gene TRBJ2-1, with TRBD1 matching over 8 bases. In germline, CDR1 is LNHDA, CDR2 SQIVND (reference sequence). This CDR3 contains 16 residues. V was clipped by 4 bases and J by 3 bases; unmatched bases: 8. The CDR3 sequence: CASSKDRASFYNEQFF. For the CDR3, the DNA is TGTGCCAGTAGTAAGGACAGGGCATCGTTCTACAATGAGCAGTTCTTC. Complete variable domain (other parts from reference TRBV19 and TRBJ2-1): DGGITQSPKYLFRKEGQNVTLSCEQNLNHDAMYWYRQDPGQGLRLIYYSQIVNDFQKGDIAEGYSVSREKKESFPLTVTSAQKNPTAFYLCASSKDRASFYNEQFFGPGTRLTVL.

The chain combines TRBV19 with TRBJ1-5; D is perhaps TRBD1 (6 bases). Germline lookup yields CDR1 LNHDA and CDR2 SQIVND (reference sequence). V dropped 7 bases and J dropped 6 bases, with 13 bases sitting between them. The CDR3 is 13 amino acids. The CDR3 protein is CASTGVRGQPQHF. In DNA form, the CDR3 reads TGTGCCAGTACAGGGGTTCGGGGTCAGCCCCAGCATTTT.

This chain connects TRBV18 to TRBJ1-4, with TRBD1 identical over 8 bases. The CDR3 has 17 residues. Germline loops: CDR1 KGHSH, CDR2 LQKENI. V was pared by 5 bases and J by 7 bases, with 15 bases of the junction left unmatched. The CDR3 reads CASSTGQGGAESEKLFF. CDR3 nucleotides: TGTGCCAGCTCAACAGGACAGGGAGGGGCGGAGAGTGAAAAACTGTTTTTT.

This rearrangement joins TRBV7-3 to TRBJ2-3; 11 nucleotides match TRBD2. CDR1 SGHTA and CDR2 FQGTGA come from the germline V gene. V shed 4 bases and J 8 bases; nucleotides not matched to a gene: 8. The CDR3 is 15 amino acids. The CDR3 coding sequence is TGTGCCAGCAGCTCGACTAGCGGGGAGGGAAGTACGCAGTATTTT. It is translated as CASSSTSGEGSTQYF.

The chain joins TRBV30 to TRBJ2-3, with 8 bases lining up with TRBD2. The germline V gene has CDR1 GTSNPN and CDR2 SVGIG (reference sequence). V shed 0 bases, J shed 5 bases, and the junction held 4 bases outside the gene matches. This CDR3 has 14 residues. CDR3 DNA sequence: TGTGCCTGGAGTGTCGGGGGGGCCGTAGATACGCAGTATTTT. Translated: CAWSVGGAVDTQYF.

This chain uses TRBV10-2 with TRBJ2-3; D may be TRBD1 (8 bases). CDR3 length: 15 residues. V was clipped by 0 bases and J by 5 bases, with 12 bases between them. Germline V gives CDR1 WSHSY, CDR2 SAAADI. The CDR3 region is CASSESTGGGDTQYF. The CDR3 DNA follows: TGCGCCAGCAGTGAGTCTACAGGGGGGGGAGATACGCAGTATTTT.

The chain has TRBV24-1 and TRBJ2-3; tentative D call: TRBD2 (6 bases). In germline, CDR1 is KGHDR, CDR2 SFDVKD. The CDR3 is 16 residues long. With 3 bases removed from V and 4 bases from J, the gap between germline ends came to 16 bases. CDR3 coding DNA: TGTGCCACCAGTGATCCGCCGAAAGCGGGCGCAGATACGCAGTATTTT. This encodes CATSDPPKAGADTQYF.

The chain combines TRBV6-5 with TRBJ2-6; TRBD1 might be the D (5 bases). Trimming left V 4 bases short and J 3 bases short, with 13 bases between. The CDR3 is made up of 16 amino acids. CDR1 MNHEY and CDR2 SVGAGI come from the germline V gene. The chain's CDR3 is CASSSGGAGGANVLTF. The CDR3 nucleotides read TGTGCCAGCAGTTCCGGTGGGGCAGGTGGGGCCAACGTCCTGACTTTC.

The V call is TRBV30, the J call TRBJ1-2; D is perhaps TRBD1 (5 bases). V shed 5 bases and J shed 7 bases, with 11 bases lying between them. CDR1 is GTSNPN, CDR2 SVGIG, per germline (reference sequence). The CDR3 length is 11 residues. The CDR3 sequence is CAWHRGGGYTF. The CDR3 nucleotides read TGTGCCTGGCACCGGGGGGGTGGCTACACCTTC.

V is TRBV7-9 and J is TRBJ2-2, with 9 bases fitting TRBD2. The germline CDR1 and CDR2 sequences are SEHNR and FQNEAQ (reference sequence). Losses at the gene ends were 2 bases for V and 0 bases for J; bases not matched to a gene: 4. CDR3 length equals 17 residues. The CDR3 region has the DNA TGTGCCAGCAGCTTATTAGCGGGGGACACGAACACCGGGGAGCTGTTTTTT. It is translated as CASSLLAGDTNTGELFF.

The rearrangement joins TRBV11-2 to TRBJ2-5, with 12 positions matching TRBD1. The CDR3 is 15 amino acids. Trimming removed 4 bases from V and 5 bases from J; junction bases left unmatched: 5. In germline, CDR1 is SGHAT, CDR2 FQNNGV. CDR3 in DNA: TGTGCCAGCAGCTCCGGGACAGGGGGCATTGAGACCCAGTACTTC. This sequence encodes CASSSGTGGIETQYF.

The V gene is TRBV20-1, the J gene TRBJ2-2; 8 bases fit TRBD2. The CDR3 covers 17 residues. The ends lost 3 bases at V and 5 bases at J; junction bases unmatched: 14. Germline CDR1 reads DFQATT; CDR2 reads SNEGSKA (reference sequence). This chain's CDR3 is CSASASHSGVRTGELFF. CDR3 nucleotide sequence: TGCAGTGCTAGTGCCTCCCATAGCGGGGTACGGACCGGGGAGCTGTTTTTT.

This clone showed up just once. This chain connects TRBV5-4 to TRBJ2-1; 8 nucleotides align to TRBD1. Trimming took 1 base from V and 3 from J; bases not matched to a gene: 6. Germline CDR1 SGHNT, CDR2 YYREEE (reference sequence). The CDR3 loop spans 16 amino acids. CDR3 sequence reads: CASSLIGQGNYNEQFF. CDR3 bases: TGTGCCAGCAGCTTGATCGGACAGGGCAACTACAATGAGCAGTTCTTC.

V and J are TRBV5-1 and TRBJ2-7; no firm D call. The CDR3 is made up of 14 amino acids. The V end was cut by 0 bases, the J end by 3 bases, with 10 bases between. In germline, CDR1 is SGHRS, CDR2 YFSETQ. The CDR3 region is CASSLVLGSYEQYF. The DNA of the CDR3 is TGCGCCAGCAGCTTGGTGCTAGGAAGCTACGAGCAGTACTTC.

The chain couples TRBV4-1 to TRBJ2-2; 10 nucleotides match TRBD1. The CDR3 contains 16 residues. Unmatched junction bases numbered 9, after V lost 6 bases and J lost 5 bases. Germline CDR1 and CDR2: MGHRA and YSYEKL. The CDR3 spells CASRGGDRGGTGELFF. Written as DNA, the CDR3 is TGCGCCAGCAGAGGGGGGGACAGGGGTGGGACCGGGGAGCTGTTTTTT.

The chain is built from TRBV7-9 and TRBJ2-7; the D gene is possibly TRBD2 (5 bases). Between the trimmed V and J ends, which lost 1 base and 3 bases, there was a span of 7 bases. CDR3 length equals 13 residues. The germline CDR1 and CDR2 sequences are SEHNR and FQNEAQ (reference sequence). The CDR3 spells CASSLVGGYEQYV. CDR3 sequence (DNA): TGTGCCAGCAGCTTAGTCGGAGGCTACGAGCAGTACGTC.

This clone has only one observation. The chain couples TRBV4-1 to TRBJ1-3, with D possibly being TRBD1 (5 bases). CDR1 MGHRA and CDR2 YSYEKL come from the germline V gene. CDR3 length equals 17 residues. Trimming took 3 bases from V and 0 from J, leaving 15 bases between them. This chain's CDR3 is CASSQDDKGYSGNTIYF. The CDR3 region has the DNA TGCGCCAGCAGCCAGGACGACAAGGGGTACTCTGGAAACACCATATATTTT.